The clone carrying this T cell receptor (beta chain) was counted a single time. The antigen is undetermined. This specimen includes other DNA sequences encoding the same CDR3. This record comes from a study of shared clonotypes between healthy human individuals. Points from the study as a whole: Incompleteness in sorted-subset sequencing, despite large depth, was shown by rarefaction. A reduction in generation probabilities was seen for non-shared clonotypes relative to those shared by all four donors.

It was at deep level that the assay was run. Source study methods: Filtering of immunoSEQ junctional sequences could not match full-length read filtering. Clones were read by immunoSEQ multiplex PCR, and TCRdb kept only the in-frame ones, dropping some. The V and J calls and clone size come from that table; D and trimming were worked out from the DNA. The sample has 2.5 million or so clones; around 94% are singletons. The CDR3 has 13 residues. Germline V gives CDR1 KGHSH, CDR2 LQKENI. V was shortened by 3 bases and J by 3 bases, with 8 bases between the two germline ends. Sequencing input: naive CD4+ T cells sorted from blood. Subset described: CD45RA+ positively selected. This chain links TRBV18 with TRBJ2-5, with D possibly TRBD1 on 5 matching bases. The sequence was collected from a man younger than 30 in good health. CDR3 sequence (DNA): TGTGCCAGCTCACCGGGGCAGAAAGAGACCCAGTACTTC. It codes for CASSPGQKETQYF.